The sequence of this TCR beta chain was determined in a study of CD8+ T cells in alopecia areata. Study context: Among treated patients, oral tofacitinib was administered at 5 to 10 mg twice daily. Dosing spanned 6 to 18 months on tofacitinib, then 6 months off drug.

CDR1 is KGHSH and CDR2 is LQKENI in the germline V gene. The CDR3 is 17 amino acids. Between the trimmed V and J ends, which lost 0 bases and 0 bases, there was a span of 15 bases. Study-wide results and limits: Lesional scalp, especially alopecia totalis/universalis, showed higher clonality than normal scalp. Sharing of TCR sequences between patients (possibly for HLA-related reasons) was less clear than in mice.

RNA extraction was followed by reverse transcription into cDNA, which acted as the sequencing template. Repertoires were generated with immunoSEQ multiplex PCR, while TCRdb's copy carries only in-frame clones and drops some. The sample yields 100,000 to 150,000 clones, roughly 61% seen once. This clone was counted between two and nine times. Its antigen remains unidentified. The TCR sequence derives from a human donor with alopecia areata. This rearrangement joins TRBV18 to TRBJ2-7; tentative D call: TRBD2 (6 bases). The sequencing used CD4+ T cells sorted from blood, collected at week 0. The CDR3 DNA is TGTGCCAGCTCACCACCCTTGGGGGGACTTAACTCCTACGAGCAGTACTTC. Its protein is CASSPPLGGLNSYEQYF. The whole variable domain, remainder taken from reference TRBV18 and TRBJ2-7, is NAGVMQNPRHLVRRRGQEARLRCSPMKGHSHVYWYRQLPEEGLKFMVYLQKENIIDESGMPKERFSAEFPKEGPSILRIQQVVRGDSAAYFCASSPPLGGLNSYEQYFGPGTRLTVT.